These 14 T cell receptor beta chains were sequenced from one sample in a study of T cell changes during pregnancy in multiple sclerosis. The protocol was immunoSEQ multiplex PCR, while the TCRdb copy is restricted to in-frame clones and leaves out a portion. The sample holds just under 40,000 clones, 90% seen once. Sequencing used CD4+ T cells from peripheral blood mononuclear cells, obtained in the first trimester of pregnancy. These receptors were taken from a female donor in good health, enrolled as a control in a pregnancy study.

The V call is TRBV18, the J call TRBJ2-7; D is undetermined. V dropped 3 bases and J dropped 5 bases, with 14 bases sitting between them. CDR1 KGHSH and CDR2 LQKENI come from the germline V gene. The CDR3 is 14 residues long. This chain's CDR3 is CASSPTRPADEQYF. Here the CDR3 DNA reads TGTGCCAGCTCACCTACAAGGCCCGCGGACGAGCAGTACTTC.

V usage is TRBV19 and J usage is TRBJ1-1, with D tentatively TRBD1 (6 bases). Trimming removed 7 bases at V and 4 bases at J, with 19 bases between. CDR3 size: 15 residues. Germline lookup yields CDR1 LNHDA and CDR2 SQIVND (reference sequence). The CDR3 loop reads CASIRAGDRRTEAFF. The CDR3 DNA reads as TGTGCCAGTATTAGGGCAGGGGATCGTCGCACTGAAGCTTTCTTT. The full variable domain, completed using reference TRBV19 and TRBJ1-1, is DGGITQSPKYLFRKEGQNVTLSCEQNLNHDAMYWYRQDPGQGLRLIYYSQIVNDFQKGDIAEGYSVSREKKESFPLTVTSAQKNPTAFYLCASIRAGDRRTEAFFGQGTRLTVV.

The chain is built from TRBV4-2 and TRBJ2-5; 8 bases agree with TRBD2. J gave up 2 bases and V 1 base, and 6 bases lay outside the gene matches. This CDR3 contains 16 residues. Germline V gene lookup returns CDR1 LGHNA and CDR2 YNFKEQ. CDR3 protein: CASSQAFAGGQETQYF. The CDR3 region has the DNA TGTGCCAGCAGCCAAGCTTTCGCGGGGGGACAAGAGACCCAGTACTTC.

V gene TRBV28 combines with J gene TRBJ2-4; a possible D gene is TRBD1 (6 bases). Trimming shortened V by 7 bases and J by 5 bases, and 15 bases separated the two germline ends. The CDR3 loop spans 14 amino acids. Germline V gives CDR1 MDHEN, CDR2 SYDVKM. The chain's CDR3 is CASTVAGVQNIQYF. Written as DNA, the CDR3 is TGTGCCAGCACCGTTGCAGGGGTTCAAAACATTCAGTACTTC.

The rearrangement uses TRBV4-3 and TRBJ1-1; D possibly corresponds to TRBD1 (6 bases). Germline values: CDR1 LGHNA, CDR2 YSLEER. The CDR3 runs to 14 residues. V lost 0 bases and J 4 bases, leaving 9 bases between the germline ends. Here the CDR3 reads CASSQEAGATEAFF. The DNA of the CDR3 is TGCGCCAGCAGCCAAGAAGCAGGGGCCACTGAAGCTTTCTTT.

The chain combines TRBV7-2 with TRBJ2-7; maybe TRBD2 (6 bases). Germline V CDR1 and CDR2: SGHTA, FQGNSA. The CDR3 consists of 15 residues. V was cut by 3 bases and J by 3 bases, with 15 bases left in between. In DNA form, the CDR3 reads TGTGCCAGCAGCTTGCGGGGTGGGGGGAACTACGAGCAGTACTTC. Translation gives CASSLRGGGNYEQYF.

The chain uses TRBV18 and TRBJ1-3, with a weak D call TRBD1 (6 bases). Germline V gives CDR1 KGHSH, CDR2 LQKENI. Trimming stripped 3 bases from V and 6 bases from J, with 9 bases between. CDR3 length equals 13 residues. The CDR3 DNA sequence: TGTGCCAGCTCACCGGACAGCTTAAACACCATATATTTT. Translated: CASSPDSLNTIYF. The whole variable domain, remainder taken from reference TRBV18 and TRBJ1-3, is NAGVMQNPRHLVRRRGQEARLRCSPMKGHSHVYWYRQLPEEGLKFMVYLQKENIIDESGMPKERFSAEFPKEGPSILRIQQVVRGDSAAYFCASSPDSLNTIYFGEGSWLTVV.

This clone occurred once. V and J are TRBV6-5 and TRBJ2-7; 8 bases agree with TRBD1. In germline, CDR1 is MNHEY, CDR2 SVGAGI. The V segment lost 4 bases and the J segment 2 bases; nucleotides outside the gene matches: 7. The CDR3 extends over 15 amino acids. CDR3 in DNA: TGTGCCAGCAGTTCTCGGACAGGGTCCCCCTACGAGCAGTACTTC. Its protein is CASSSRTGSPYEQYF.

The DNA of the CDR3 is TGTGCCAGCAGCTCAGGACAGATTCCAGATACGCAGTATTTT. This codes for CASSSGQIPDTQYF. The rearrangement joins TRBV7-3 to TRBJ2-3, with D perhaps matching TRBD1 (6 bases). This CDR3 has 14 residues. Trimming removed 4 bases from V and 4 bases from J, with 12 bases in between. In germline, CDR1 is SGHTA, CDR2 FQGTGA. Variable domain in full (rest from reference TRBV7-3 and TRBJ2-3): GAGVSQTPSNKVTEKGKYVELRCDPISGHTALYWYRQSLGQGPEFLIYFQGTGAADDSGLPNDRFFAVRPEGSVSTLKIQRTERGDSAVYLCASSSGQIPDTQYFGPGTRLTVL.

The CDR3 DNA reads TGTGCCAGCGGGGCGGGGGAAGAGACCCAGTACTTC. Protein product: CASGAGEETQYF. The V and J genes are TRBV9 and TRBJ2-5, with 7 nucleotides matching TRBD2. J lost 3 bases, V lost 7 bases, and 3 bases had no gene match. The CDR3 totals 12 residues. CDR1 is SGDLS and CDR2 is YYNGEE in the germline V gene.

The rearrangement uses TRBV6-5 and TRBJ1-2, with 8 bases lining up with TRBD1. The germline V gene has CDR1 MNHEY and CDR2 SVGAGI. The CDR3 sequence is 13 residues long. The ends lost 8 bases at V and 4 bases at J; junction bases unmatched: 6. The CDR3 DNA reads as TGTGCCAGCGGACAGGGCGTGATCTATGGCTACACCTTC. Protein sequence: CASGQGVIYGYTF.

The chain has TRBV7-9 and TRBJ1-4; 8 bases match TRBD1. There are 16 residues in the CDR3. V trimming: 5 bases; J trimming: 5 bases; junction bases outside the gene matches: 10. Germline V gene data show CDR1 as SEHNR and CDR2 as FQNEAQ (reference sequence). CDR3 sequence (DNA): TGTGCCAGCAGCCCTAGAAACAGGGGGAAAAATGAAAAACTGTTTTTT. As protein: CASSPRNRGKNEKLFF.

This clone was seen a handful of times. This chain uses TRBV7-2 with TRBJ1-1, with a tentative D call TRBD1 (5 bases). Per the germline V gene, CDR1 is SGHTA and CDR2 is FQGNSA. Trimming removed 10 bases at V and 3 bases at J, with 12 bases between. There are 12 residues in the CDR3. The CDR3 sequence: CATRRGYTEAFF. DNA of the CDR3: TGTGCCACCAGAAGGGGATACACTGAAGCTTTCTTT.

This chain joins TRBV5-8 and TRBJ2-3; perhaps TRBD1 as D (5 bases). This CDR3 is built from 15 residues. The V end lost 0 bases, the J end lost 2 bases, and 10 bases lay between the germline ends. CDR1 is SGHTS and CDR2 is YDEGEE in the germline V gene. This CDR3 is CASSLEGPSTDTQYF. CDR3 nucleotide sequence: TGTGCCAGCAGCTTGGAGGGGCCCTCCACAGATACGCAGTATTTT.